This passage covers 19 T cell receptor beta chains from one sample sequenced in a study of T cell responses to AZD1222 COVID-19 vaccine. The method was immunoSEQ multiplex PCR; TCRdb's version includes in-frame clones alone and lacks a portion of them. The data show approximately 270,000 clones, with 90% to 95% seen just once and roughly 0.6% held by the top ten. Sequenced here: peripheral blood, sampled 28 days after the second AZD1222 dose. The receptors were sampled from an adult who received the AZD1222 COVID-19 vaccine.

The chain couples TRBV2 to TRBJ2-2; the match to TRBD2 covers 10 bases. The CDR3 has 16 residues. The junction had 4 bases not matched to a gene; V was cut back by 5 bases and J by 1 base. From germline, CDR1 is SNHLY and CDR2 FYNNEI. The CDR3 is CASSLRTSGNTGELFF. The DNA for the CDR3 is TGTGCCAGCAGTCTTCGGACTAGCGGGAACACCGGGGAGCTGTTTTTT.

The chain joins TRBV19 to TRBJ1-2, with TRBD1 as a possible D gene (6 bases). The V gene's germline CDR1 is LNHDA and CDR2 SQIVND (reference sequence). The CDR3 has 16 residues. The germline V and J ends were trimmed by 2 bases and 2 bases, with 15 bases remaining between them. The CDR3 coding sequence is TGTGCCAGTAGTATAACCCCGGGCCAGGGGAACTATGGCTACACCTTC. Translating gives CASSITPGQGNYGYTF.

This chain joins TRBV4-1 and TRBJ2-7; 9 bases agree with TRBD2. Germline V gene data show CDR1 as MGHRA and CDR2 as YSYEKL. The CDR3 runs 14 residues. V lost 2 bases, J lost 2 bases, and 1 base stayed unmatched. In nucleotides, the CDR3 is TGCGCCAGCAGCCAATCTAGCGGGGCCTACGAGCAGTACTTC. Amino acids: CASSQSSGAYEQYF.

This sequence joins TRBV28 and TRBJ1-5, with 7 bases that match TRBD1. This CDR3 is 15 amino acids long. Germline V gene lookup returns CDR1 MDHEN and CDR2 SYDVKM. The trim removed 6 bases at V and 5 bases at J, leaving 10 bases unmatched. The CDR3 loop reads CASSSPGDSDQPQHF. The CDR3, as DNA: TGTGCCAGCAGCTCCCCAGGGGACAGTGATCAGCCCCAGCATTTT.

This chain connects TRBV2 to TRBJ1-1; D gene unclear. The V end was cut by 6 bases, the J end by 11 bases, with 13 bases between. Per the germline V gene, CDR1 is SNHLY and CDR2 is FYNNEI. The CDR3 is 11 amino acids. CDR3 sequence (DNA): TGTGCCAGCAGCCCCCCGGGGAGGGCTTTCTTT. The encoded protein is CASSPPGRAFF.

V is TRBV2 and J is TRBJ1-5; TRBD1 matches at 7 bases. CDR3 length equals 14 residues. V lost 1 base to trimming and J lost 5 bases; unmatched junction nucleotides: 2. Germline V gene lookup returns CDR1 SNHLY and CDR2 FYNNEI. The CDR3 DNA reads TGTGCCAGCAGTGAAGAGGGGGCCGATCAGCCCCAGCATTTT. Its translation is CASSEEGADQPQHF.

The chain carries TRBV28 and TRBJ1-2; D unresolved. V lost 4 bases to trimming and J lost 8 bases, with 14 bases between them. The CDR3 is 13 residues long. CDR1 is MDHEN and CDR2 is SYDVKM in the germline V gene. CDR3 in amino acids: CASSSLYVGGYTF. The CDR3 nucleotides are TGTGCCAGCAGTTCACTTTATGTGGGAGGCTACACCTTC.

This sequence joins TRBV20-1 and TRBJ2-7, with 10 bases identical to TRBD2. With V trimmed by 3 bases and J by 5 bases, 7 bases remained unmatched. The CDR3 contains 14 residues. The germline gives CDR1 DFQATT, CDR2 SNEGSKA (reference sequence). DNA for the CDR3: TGCAGTGCTAGTGTGACTAGCGGGTCCCACGAGCAGTACTTC. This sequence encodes CSASVTSGSHEQYF.

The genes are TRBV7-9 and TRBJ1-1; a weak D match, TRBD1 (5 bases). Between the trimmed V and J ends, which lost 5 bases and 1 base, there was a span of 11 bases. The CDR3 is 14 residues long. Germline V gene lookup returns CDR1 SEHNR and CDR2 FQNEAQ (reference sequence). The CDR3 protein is CASSLNQGNTEAFF. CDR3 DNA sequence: TGTGCCAGCAGCCTGAACCAGGGGAACACTGAAGCTTTCTTT.

DNA of the CDR3: TGTGCCAGCAGCTTGGGGACAGGCTATGGCGGCTACACCTTC. Residues: CASSLGTGYGGYTF. The rearrangement joins TRBV5-8 to TRBJ1-2; 7 bases line up with TRBD1. CDR3 size: 14 residues. The germline CDR1 and CDR2 sequences are SGHTS and YDEGEE. V lost 0 bases, J lost 8 bases, and 7 bases stayed unmatched.

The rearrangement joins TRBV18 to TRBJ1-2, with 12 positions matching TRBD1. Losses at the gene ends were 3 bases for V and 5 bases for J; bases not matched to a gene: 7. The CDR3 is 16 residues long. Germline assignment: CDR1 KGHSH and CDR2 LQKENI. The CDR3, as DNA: TGTGCCAGCTCACCTCCGGGACAGGGGGCCCTATATGGCTACACCTTC. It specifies CASSPPGQGALYGYTF.

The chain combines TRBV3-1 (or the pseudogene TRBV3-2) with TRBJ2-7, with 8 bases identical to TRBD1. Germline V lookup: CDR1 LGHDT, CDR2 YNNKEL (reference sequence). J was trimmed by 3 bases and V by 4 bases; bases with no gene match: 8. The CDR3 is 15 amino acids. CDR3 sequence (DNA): TGTGCCAGCAGCCGTCTGGGACAGGCTTTCTACGAGCAGTACTTC. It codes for CASSRLGQAFYEQYF.

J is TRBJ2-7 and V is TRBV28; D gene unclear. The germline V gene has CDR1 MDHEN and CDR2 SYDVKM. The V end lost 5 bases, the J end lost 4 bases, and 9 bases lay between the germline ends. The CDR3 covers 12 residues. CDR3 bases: TGTGCCAGCAGTCGCCTAGGGTACGAGCAGTACTTC. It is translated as CASSRLGYEQYF.

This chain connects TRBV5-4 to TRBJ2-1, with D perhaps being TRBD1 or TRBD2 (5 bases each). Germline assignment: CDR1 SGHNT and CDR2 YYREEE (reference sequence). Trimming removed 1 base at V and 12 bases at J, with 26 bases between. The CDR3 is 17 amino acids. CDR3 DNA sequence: TGTGCCAGCAGCTTGTTCAACGGGGCCGGGCCGGGGCTCGGGCAGTTCTTC. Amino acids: CASSLFNGAGPGLGQFF.

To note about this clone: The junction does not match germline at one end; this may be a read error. The CDR3 DNA reads TGTGCCAGCACCTTAGCGGGAGGATTGGAGACCCAGTACTTC. Translation gives CASTLAGGLETQYF. This chain uses TRBV7-9 with TRBJ2-5; 10 bases map to TRBD2. In germline, CDR1 is SEHNR, CDR2 FQNEAQ (reference sequence). The CDR3 consists of 14 residues.

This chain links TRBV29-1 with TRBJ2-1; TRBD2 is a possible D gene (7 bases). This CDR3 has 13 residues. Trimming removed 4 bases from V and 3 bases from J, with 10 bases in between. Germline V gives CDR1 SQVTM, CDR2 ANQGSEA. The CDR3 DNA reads TGCAGCGTTGGAGGGGGGGACTACAATGAGCAGTTCTTC. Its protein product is CSVGGGDYNEQFF.

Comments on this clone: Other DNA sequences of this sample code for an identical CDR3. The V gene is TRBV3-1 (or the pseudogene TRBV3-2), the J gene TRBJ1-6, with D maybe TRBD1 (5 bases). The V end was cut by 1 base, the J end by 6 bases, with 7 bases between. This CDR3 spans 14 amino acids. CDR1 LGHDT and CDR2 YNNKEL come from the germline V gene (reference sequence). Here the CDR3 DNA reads TGTGCCAGCAGCCAAGCGCAGGGTAATTCACCCCTCCACTTT. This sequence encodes CASSQAQGNSPLHF.

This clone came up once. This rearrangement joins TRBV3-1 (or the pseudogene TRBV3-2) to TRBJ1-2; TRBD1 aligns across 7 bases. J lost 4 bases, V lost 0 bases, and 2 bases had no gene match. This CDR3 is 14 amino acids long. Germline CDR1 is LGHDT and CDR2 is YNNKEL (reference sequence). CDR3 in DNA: TGTGCCAGCAGCCAAGATGGGACAGTCTATGGCTACACCTTC. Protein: CASSQDGTVYGYTF.

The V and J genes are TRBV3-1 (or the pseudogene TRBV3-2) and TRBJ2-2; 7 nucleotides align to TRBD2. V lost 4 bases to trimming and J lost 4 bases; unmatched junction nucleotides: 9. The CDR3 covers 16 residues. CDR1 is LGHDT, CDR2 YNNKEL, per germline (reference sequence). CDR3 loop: CASSPWGRAGTGELFF. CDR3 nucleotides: TGTGCCAGCAGCCCTTGGGGGAGGGCGGGCACCGGGGAGCTGTTTTTT.